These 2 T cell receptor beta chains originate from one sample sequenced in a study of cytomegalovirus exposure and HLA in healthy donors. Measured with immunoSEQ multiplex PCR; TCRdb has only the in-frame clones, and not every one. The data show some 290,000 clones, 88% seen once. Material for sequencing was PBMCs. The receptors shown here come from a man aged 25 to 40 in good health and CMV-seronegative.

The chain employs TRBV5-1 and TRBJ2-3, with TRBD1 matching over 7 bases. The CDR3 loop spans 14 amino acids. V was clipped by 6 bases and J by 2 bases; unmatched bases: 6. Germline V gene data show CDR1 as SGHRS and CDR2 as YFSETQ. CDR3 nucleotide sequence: TGCGCCAGCACCCGGGACAGAGCCACAGATACGCAGTATTTT. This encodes CASTRDRATDTQYF.

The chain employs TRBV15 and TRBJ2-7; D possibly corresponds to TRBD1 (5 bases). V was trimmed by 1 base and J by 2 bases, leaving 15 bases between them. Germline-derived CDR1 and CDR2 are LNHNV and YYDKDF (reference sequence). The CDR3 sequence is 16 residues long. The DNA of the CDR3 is TGTGCCACCAGCAGAGTTCCAGGGAAGATCCCCTACGAGCAGTACTTC. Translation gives CATSRVPGKIPYEQYF. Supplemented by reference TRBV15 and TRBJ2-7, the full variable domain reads DAMVIQNPRYQVTQFGKPVTLSCSQTLNHNVMYWYQQKSSQAPKLLFHYYDKDFNNEADTPDNFQSRRPNTSFCFLDIRSPGLGDTAMYLCATSRVPGKIPYEQYFGPGTRLTVT.